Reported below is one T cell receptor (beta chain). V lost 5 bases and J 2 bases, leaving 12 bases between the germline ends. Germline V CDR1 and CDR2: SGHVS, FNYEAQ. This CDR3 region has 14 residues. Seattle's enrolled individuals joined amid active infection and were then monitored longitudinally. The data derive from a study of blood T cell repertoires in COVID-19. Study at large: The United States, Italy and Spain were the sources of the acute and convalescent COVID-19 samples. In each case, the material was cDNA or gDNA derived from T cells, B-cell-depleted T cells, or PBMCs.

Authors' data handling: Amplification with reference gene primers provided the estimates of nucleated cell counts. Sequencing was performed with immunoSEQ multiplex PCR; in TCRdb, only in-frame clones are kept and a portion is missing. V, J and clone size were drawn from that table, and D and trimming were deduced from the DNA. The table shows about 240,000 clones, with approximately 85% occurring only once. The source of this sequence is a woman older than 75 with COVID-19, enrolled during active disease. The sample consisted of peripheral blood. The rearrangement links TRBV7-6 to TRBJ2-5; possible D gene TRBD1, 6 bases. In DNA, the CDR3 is TGTGCCAGCAGCCTCCTCCAGGGGCAAGAGACCCAGTACTTC. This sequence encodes CASSLLQGQETQYF. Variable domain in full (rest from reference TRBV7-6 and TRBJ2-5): GAGVSQSPRYKVTKRGQDVALRCDPISGHVSLYWYRQALGQGPEFLTYFNYEAQQDKSGLPNDRFSAERPEGSISTLTIQRTEQRDSAMYRCASSLLQGQETQYFGPGTRLLVL.